These 2 T cell receptor beta chains originate from one sample sequenced in a study of T cells in Graves' hyperthyroidism and ophthalmopathy. Amplification of TCR beta CDR3 regions was performed using RNA transcripts as template. HTBI primers drove first-round RT-PCR of the TCR CDR3. Via MiXCR, TCRdb re-called the multiplex PCR reads, giving one row per CDR3 protein. The table has approximately 400,000 distinct CDR3 sequences, more than 12% seen once. Sequencing was done on a sample of blood. The receptors originated from a woman in her 30s with Graves' hyperthyroidism.

In the case of this clonotype: Since the CDR3 does not end with the conserved phenylalanine or tryptophan, this likely comes from a read error. The chain links TRBV28 to TRBJ2-6, with D tentatively TRBD1 (6 bases). V shed 4 bases and J shed 0 bases, with 13 bases lying between them. CDR3 length: 17 residues. The germline gives CDR1 MDHEN, CDR2 SYDVKM. The CDR3 reads CASSSGTSYSGANVLTS. The CDR3 DNA reads as TGTGCCAGCAGTTCCGGGACATCGTACTCTGGGGCCAACGTCCTGACTTCC.

This clonotype has only a few counts. The chain links TRBV29-1 to TRBJ2-3, with D maybe TRBD1 (5 bases). CDR3 length: 13 residues. The germline V gene encodes CDR1 SQVTM and CDR2 ANQGSEA. The V end was cut by 2 bases, the J end by 5 bases, with 11 bases between. CDR3 nucleotide sequence: TGCAGCGTTGAACAGGGTGGGTTAGATACGCAGTATTTT. Protein sequence: CSVEQGGLDTQYF.